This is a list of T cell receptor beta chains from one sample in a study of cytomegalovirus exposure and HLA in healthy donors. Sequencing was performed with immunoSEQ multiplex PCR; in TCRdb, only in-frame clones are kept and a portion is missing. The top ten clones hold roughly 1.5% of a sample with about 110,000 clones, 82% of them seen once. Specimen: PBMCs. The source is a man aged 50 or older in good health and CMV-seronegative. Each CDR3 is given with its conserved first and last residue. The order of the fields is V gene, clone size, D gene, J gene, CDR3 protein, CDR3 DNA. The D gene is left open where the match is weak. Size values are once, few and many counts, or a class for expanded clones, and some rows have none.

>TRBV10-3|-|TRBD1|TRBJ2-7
CAIARDRPYEQYF
TGTGCCATCGCCCGGGACAGGCCCTACGAGCAGTACTTC
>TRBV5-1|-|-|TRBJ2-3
CASSIGWGDRTDTQYF
TGCGCCAGCAGCATCGGTTGGGGGGACCGCACAGATACGCAGTATTTT
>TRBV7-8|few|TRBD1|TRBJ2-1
CASSFFQRTGNEQFF
TGTGCCAGCAGCTTCTTCCAGAGGACAGGGAATGAGCAGTTCTTC
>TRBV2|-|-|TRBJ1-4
CASSETVKEKLFF
TGTGCCAGCAGTGAAACAGTAAAGGAAAAACTGTTTTTT
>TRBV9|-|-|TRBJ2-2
CASSRGGRMNTGELFF
TGTGCCAGCAGCAGGGGGGGCAGAATGAACACCGGGGAGCTGTTTTTT
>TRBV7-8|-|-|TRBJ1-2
CASIWSRYGYTF
TGTGCCAGCATATGGAGTCGTTATGGCTACACCTTC
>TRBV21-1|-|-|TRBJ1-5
CASSRDRGNQPQHF
TGTGCCAGCAGCCGGGACAGGGGGAATCAGCCCCAGCATTTT
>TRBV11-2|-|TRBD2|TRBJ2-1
CASSLYGGEGEQFF
TGTGCCAGCAGCTTATATGGCGGGGAGGGCGAGCAGTTCTTC
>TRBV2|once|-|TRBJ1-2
CASSVADYGYTF
TGTGCCAGCAGTGTTGCAGATTATGGCTACACCTTC
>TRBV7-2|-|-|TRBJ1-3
CASSLNVAPGNTIYF
TGTGCCAGCAGCTTAAACGTGGCCCCCGGAAACACCATATATTTT
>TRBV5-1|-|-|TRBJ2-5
CASSLADGKETQYF
TGCGCCAGCAGCTTGGCTGACGGGAAAGAGACCCAGTACTTC
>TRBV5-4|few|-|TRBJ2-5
CASSLVVAGQETQYF
TGTGCCAGCAGCTTGGTAGTGGCAGGACAAGAGACCCAGTACTTC
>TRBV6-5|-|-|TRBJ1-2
CASSYAGSDRSYGYTF
TGTGCCAGCAGTTACGCCGGGTCCGACAGGTCCTATGGCTACACCTTC
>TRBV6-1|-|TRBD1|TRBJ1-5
CASRGTGGQPQHF
TGTGCCAGCAGGGGGACAGGGGGTCAGCCCCAGCATTTT
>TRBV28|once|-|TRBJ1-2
CASFLLAAGYTF
TGTGCCAGCTTCCTACTGGCGGCTGGCTACACCTTC
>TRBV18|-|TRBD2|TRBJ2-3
CASSLSGGRGTDTQYF
TGTGCCAGCTCACTTAGCGGGGGCAGGGGCACAGATACGCAGTATTTT
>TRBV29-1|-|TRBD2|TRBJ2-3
CSVSGGGTDTQYF
TGCAGCGTTAGTGGGGGGGGCACAGATACGCAGTATTTT